The clone carrying this T cell receptor beta chain was found a few times. Its antigen is undetermined. The sample originates from a study of T cell repertoires in cytomegalovirus infection. Study information: From public TCR beta signatures came an indication of both CMV infection and matching HLA type. Study results and caveats: Identification of carriers of CMV plus the relevant HLA was achieved through cumulative public TCR beta family frequency. Dominating the ex vivo response were HLA-C-restricted CMV-specific TCR beta clonotypes.

Germline values: CDR1 MNHNY, CDR2 SVGAGI (reference sequence). The CDR3 extends over 16 amino acids. Trimming shortened V by 6 bases and J by 0 bases, and 15 bases separated the two germline ends. TCRdb itself ran the reads through MiXCR, one entry per CDR3 protein. The table records around 770,000 distinct CDR3 sequences, around 29% of them present only once. This sample comprised cultured CD8+ T cells from PBMCs, obtained from culture after CMV antigen stimulation. This chain uses TRBV6-6 with TRBJ2-1; perhaps TRBD1 as D (5 bases). This sequence was found in a human donor in good health (CMV status not recorded). Some clones in this sample may be carry-over from other donors' samples. The CDR3 sequence: CASSYPRDSSYNEQFF. As DNA, the CDR3 is TGTGCCAGCAGCTACCCCCGTGACAGCTCCTACAATGAGCAGTTCTTC.